This T cell receptor beta chain was sequenced during a study of OX40 agonist ivuxolimab in advanced cancers. Overall study context: Patients received ivuxolimab, an intravenous treatment, every 2 weeks at 0.01 to 10 mg/kg. One hepatocellular carcinoma and two cutaneous melanoma patients partially responded. Whole-study findings and limits: Certain nonresponders likewise exhibited a low normalized T-cell clonal expansion. Averaged across samples, CD8+ T cells carried more expanded clones than CD4+ did.

A word on this clone: What it recognizes is unknown.

Some clones are missing from TCRdb's copy, which holds only in-frame ones; the method was immunoSEQ multiplex PCR. The sample records about 61,000 clones, 89% being singletons. The CDR3 totals 15 residues. Germline-derived CDR1 and CDR2 are SEHNR and FQNEAQ (reference sequence). V lost 0 bases, J lost 4 bases, and 11 bases lay in between. The sequence was obtained from an adult with an advanced solid tumor such as melanoma, head and neck, liver or kidney cancer. The starting material was CD4+ or CD8+ T cells sorted from blood, obtained in a trial of the OX40 agonist ivuxolimab. The chain links TRBV7-9 to TRBJ2-3; D is ambiguous. The CDR3 loop reads CASSLAMWLADTQYF. CDR3 sequence (DNA): TGTGCCAGCAGCTTAGCTATGTGGTTAGCAGATACGCAGTATTTT.